Below are 2 T cell receptor beta chains sequenced from a single sample in a study of long-term antiretroviral therapy in people with HIV. Runs used v3.0 of the immunoSEQ assay and were done at survey level. Method: immunoSEQ multiplex PCR; TCRdb's copy keeps in-frame clones and lacks some. Of tens of thousands of clones listed, 90% to 95% are singletons. The sequenced sample was unsorted PBMCs, obtained 4.4 years after starting antiretroviral therapy. Every receptor here comes from a woman aged 45-60 years with HIV.

The chain employs TRBV9 and TRBJ1-3, with a tentative D call TRBD1 (6 bases). Looked up from germline, CDR1 is SGDLS and CDR2 is YYNGEE. CDR3 size: 16 residues. V was pared by 0 bases and J by 0 bases, with 10 bases between. Here the CDR3 reads CASSVVGARSGNTIYF. The CDR3 nucleotides are TGTGCCAGCAGCGTAGTGGGGGCCCGCTCTGGAAACACCATATATTTT.

This clone appeared a single time. The chain links TRBV9 to TRBJ1-1; 7 bases are a match to TRBD1. CDR1 is SGDLS and CDR2 is YYNGEE in the germline V gene. J was trimmed by 0 bases and V by 3 bases; bases with no gene match: 5. The CDR3 consists of 15 residues. The DNA for the CDR3 is TGTGCCAGCAGCGAGCAGACAGGGCTGAACACTGAAGCTTTCTTT. As protein: CASSEQTGLNTEAFF.